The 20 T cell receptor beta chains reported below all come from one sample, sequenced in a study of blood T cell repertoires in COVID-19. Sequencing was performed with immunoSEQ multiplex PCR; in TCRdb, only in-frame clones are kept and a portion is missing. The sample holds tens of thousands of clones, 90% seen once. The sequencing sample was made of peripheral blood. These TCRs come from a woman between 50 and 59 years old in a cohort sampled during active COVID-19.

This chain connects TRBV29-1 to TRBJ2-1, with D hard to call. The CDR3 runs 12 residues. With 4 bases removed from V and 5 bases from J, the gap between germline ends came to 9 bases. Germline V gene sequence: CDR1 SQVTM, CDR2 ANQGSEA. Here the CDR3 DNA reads TGCAGCGTTGGCAAAGCGAACAATGAGCAGTTCTTC. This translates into CSVGKANNEQFF.

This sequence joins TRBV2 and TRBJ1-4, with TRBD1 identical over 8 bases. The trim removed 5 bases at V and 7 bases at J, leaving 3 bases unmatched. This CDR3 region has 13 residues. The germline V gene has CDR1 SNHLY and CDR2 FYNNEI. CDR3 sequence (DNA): TGTGCCAGCAGTTGGACAGGGAGTGAAAAACTGTTTTTT. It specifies CASSWTGSEKLFF.

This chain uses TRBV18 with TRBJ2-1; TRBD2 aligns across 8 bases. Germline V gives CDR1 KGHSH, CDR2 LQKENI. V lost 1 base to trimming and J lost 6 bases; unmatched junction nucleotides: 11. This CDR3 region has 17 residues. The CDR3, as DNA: TGTGCCAGCTCACCACGAACGACTAGCGTCTTCGGCAATGAGCAGTTCTTC. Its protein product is CASSPRTTSVFGNEQFF.

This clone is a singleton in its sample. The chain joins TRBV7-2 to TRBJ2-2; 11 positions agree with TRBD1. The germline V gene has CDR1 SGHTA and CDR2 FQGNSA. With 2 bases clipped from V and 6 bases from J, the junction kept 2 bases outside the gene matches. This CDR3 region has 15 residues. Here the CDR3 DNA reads TGTGCCAGCAGCTTATTGGGACAGGGGGCCGGGGAGCTGTTTTTT. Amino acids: CASSLLGQGAGELFF.

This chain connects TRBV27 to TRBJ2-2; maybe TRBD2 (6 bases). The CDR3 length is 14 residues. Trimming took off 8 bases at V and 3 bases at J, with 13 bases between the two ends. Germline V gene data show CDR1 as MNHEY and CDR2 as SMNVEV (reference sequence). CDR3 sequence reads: CASARRGDTGELFF. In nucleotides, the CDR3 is TGTGCCAGCGCGAGGAGGGGAGACACCGGGGAGCTGTTTTTT.

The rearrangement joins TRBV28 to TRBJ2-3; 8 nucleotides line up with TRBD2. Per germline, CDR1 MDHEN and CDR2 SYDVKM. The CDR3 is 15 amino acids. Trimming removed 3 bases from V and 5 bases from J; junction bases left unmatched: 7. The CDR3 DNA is TGTGCCAGCAGTTTTGGAGCGGGAGACGTAGATACGCAGTATTTT. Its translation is CASSFGAGDVDTQYF.

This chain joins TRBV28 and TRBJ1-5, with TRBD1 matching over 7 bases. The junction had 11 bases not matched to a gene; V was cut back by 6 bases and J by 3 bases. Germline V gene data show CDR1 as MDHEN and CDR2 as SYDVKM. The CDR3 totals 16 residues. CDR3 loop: CASRPHRGMNNQPQHF. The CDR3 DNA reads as TGTGCCAGCAGACCCCACAGGGGAATGAACAATCAGCCCCAGCATTTT.

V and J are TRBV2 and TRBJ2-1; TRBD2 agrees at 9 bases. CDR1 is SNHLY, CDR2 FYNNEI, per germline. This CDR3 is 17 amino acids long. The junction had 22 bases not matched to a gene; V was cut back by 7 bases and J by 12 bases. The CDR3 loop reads CASIMQGIRAGGGGQFF. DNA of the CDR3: TGTGCCAGCATCATGCAGGGGATTAGAGCGGGAGGAGGGGGGCAGTTCTTC.

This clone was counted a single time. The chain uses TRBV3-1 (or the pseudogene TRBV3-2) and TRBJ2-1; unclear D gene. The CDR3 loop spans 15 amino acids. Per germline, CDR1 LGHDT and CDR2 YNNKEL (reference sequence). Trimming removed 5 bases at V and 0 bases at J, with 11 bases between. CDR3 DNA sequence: TGTGCCAGCAGCTATCTACCCCGCTCCTACAATGAGCAGTTCTTC. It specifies CASSYLPRSYNEQFF.

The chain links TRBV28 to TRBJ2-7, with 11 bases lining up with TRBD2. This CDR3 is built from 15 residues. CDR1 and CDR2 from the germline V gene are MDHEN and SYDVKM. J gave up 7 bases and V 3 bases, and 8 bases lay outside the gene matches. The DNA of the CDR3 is TGTGCCAGCAGTTTCTTAGCGGGAGGGACTGAGGAGCAGTACTTC. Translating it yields CASSFLAGGTEEQYF.

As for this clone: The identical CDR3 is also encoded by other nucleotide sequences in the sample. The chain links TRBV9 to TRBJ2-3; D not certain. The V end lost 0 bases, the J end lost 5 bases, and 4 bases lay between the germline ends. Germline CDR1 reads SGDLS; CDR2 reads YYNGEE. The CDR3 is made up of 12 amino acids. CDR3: CASSVDRDTQYF. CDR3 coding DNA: TGTGCCAGCAGCGTAGATCGAGATACGCAGTATTTT.

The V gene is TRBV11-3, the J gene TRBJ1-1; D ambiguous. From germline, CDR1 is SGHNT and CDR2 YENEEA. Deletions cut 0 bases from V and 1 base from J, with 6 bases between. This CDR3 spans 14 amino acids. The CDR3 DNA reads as TGTGCCAGCAGCTTAGACCCCTCGAACACTGAAGCTTTCTTT. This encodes CASSLDPSNTEAFF.

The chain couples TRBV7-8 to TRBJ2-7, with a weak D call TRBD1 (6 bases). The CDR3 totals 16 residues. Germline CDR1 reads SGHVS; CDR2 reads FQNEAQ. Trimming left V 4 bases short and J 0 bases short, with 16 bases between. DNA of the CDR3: TGTGCCAGCAGCTCAACCGGGACAAGGATCTCCTACGAGCAGTACTTC. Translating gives CASSSTGTRISYEQYF.

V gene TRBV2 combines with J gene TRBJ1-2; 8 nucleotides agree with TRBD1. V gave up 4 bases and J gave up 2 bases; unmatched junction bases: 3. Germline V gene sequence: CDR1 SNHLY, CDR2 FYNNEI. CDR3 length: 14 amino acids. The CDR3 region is CASSGTGKNYGYTF. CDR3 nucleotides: TGTGCCAGCAGTGGGACAGGGAAAAACTATGGCTACACCTTC.

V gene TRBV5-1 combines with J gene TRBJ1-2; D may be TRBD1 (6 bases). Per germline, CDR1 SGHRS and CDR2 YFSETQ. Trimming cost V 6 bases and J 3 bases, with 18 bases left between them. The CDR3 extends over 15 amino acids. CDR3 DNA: TGCGCCAGCAACGAAATAGAAGCAGGGGACTATGGCTACACCTTC. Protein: CASNEIEAGDYGYTF.

Here the CDR3 DNA reads TGTGCCAGCAGCAGGGGCGAGGGGGAAGGTGGCTACAATGAGCAGTTCTTC. Amino acid sequence: CASSRGEGEGGYNEQFF. The chain carries TRBV14 and TRBJ2-1, with D perhaps TRBD1 (6 bases). This CDR3 has 17 amino acids. Germline loops: CDR1 SGHDN, CDR2 FVKESK. The ends were cut back, 5 bases at V and 3 bases at J, with 20 bases in the middle. Complete variable domain (other parts from reference TRBV14 and TRBJ2-1): EAGVTQFPSHSVIEKGQTVTLRCDPISGHDNLYWYRRVMGKEIKFLLHFVKESKQDESGMPNNRFLAERTGGTYSTLKVQPAELEDSGVYFCASSRGEGEGGYNEQFFGPGTRLTVL.

In nucleotides, the CDR3 is TGCGCCAGCAGCCAGGACAGGGGGTCCTATAATTCACCCCTCCACTTT. Translating gives CASSQDRGSYNSPLHF. V is TRBV5-1 and J is TRBJ1-6, with 10 bases lining up with TRBD1. V lost 4 bases and J lost 1; bases outside the gene matches: 2. This CDR3 has 16 amino acids. Germline V gene lookup returns CDR1 SGHRS and CDR2 YFSETQ.

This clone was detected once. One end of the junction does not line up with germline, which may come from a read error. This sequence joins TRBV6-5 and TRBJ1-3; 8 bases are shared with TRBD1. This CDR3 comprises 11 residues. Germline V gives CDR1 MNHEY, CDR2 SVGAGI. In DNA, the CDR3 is TGTGCCAGCAGTACCTTGGACAGGGAACATTTT. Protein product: CASSTLDREHF.

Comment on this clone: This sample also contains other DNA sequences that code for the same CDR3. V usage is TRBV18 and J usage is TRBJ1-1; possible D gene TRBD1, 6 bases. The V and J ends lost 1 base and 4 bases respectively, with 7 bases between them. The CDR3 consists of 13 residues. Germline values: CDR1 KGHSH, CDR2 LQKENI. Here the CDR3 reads CASSPQGGTEAFF. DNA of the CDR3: TGTGCCAGCTCACCACAAGGGGGCACTGAAGCTTTCTTT.

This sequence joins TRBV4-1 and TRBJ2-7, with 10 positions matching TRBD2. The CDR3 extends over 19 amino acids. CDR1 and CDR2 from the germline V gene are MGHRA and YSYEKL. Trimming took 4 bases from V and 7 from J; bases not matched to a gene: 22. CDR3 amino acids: CASSPRTMITSGRAGEQYF. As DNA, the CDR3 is TGCGCCAGCAGCCCTCGTACCATGATAACAAGCGGGAGGGCCGGGGAGCAGTACTTC.